One sample yielded the 4 T cell receptor beta chains listed below, sequenced in a study of tumor and adjacent non-tumor tissue in lung cancer (dated by TCRdb to 2016 to 2019). RNA was isolated from bulk, unsorted tissue, and RNA quality was assessed with a NanoDrop ND-1000 and an Agilent 2100. The library was produced with multiplex PCR. The reads were generated on an Illumina HiSeq 2500. Following protocols modified from ARM-PCR, the researchers constructed TCRbeta libraries through three rounds of nested PCR with primers (Table S4). TCRdb applied fastp at Q25 and MiXCR to the public reads, then kept only in-frame beta chains. Each CDR3 protein appears once, grouped with its most common genes and DNA. The sample table records some 77,000 distinct CDR3 sequences; less than 75% of these occur just once. The ten largest clones take up around 12% of the sample. What was sequenced was lung tumor tissue. Receptors were obtained from a woman in her sixties or seventies with non-small cell lung cancer.

Notes on this clonotype: It is likely a read error, because the conserved phenylalanine at the end of the CDR3 is missing. The rearrangement links TRBV6-1 to TRBJ2-2; D tentatively reads TRBD1 or TRBD2 (5 bases each). Germline loops: CDR1 MNHNS, CDR2 SASEGT. The CDR3 spans 16 residues. CDR3 DNA: TGTGCCAACAGTGAAGACTTGAGGGTAGGGGCCGGGGAGCTGTTTTTG. This sequence encodes CANSEDLRVGAGELFL.

This clonotype has a count of ten or more. The J gene is TRBJ1-1, the V gene TRBV28; TRBD1 agrees at 9 bases. Trimming took 5 bases from V and 1 from J; bases not matched to a gene: 2. Germline CDR1 and CDR2: MDHEN and SYDVKM. The CDR3 is 14 amino acids. The CDR3 is CASSMTGGNTEAFF. The CDR3 region has the DNA TGTGCCAGCAGTATGACAGGGGGGAACACTGAAGCTTTCTTT.

The gene calls are TRBV6-6 and TRBJ2-1; D gene ambiguous. The CDR3 is 14 amino acids. V was cut by 2 bases and J by 6 bases, with 11 bases left in between. Germline V gives CDR1 MNHNY, CDR2 SVGAGI (reference sequence). CDR3 sequence: CASSYGSSVNEQFF. DNA of the CDR3: TGTGCCAGCAGTTACGGGTCTAGTGTCAATGAGCAGTTCTTC.

With respect to this clonotype: This CDR3 fails to terminate in the conserved phenylalanine or tryptophan, so it likely reflects a read error. The chain has TRBV28 and TRBJ2-7; 9 bases agree with TRBD2. The ends lost 10 bases at V and 4 bases at J; junction bases unmatched: 11. Germline CDR1 and CDR2: MDHEN and SYDVKM. The CDR3 runs 14 residues. The CDR3: CANTLAGNSYEQYL. Here the CDR3 DNA reads TGTGCCAATACCCTAGCGGGAAATTCTTACGAGCAGTACTTA.